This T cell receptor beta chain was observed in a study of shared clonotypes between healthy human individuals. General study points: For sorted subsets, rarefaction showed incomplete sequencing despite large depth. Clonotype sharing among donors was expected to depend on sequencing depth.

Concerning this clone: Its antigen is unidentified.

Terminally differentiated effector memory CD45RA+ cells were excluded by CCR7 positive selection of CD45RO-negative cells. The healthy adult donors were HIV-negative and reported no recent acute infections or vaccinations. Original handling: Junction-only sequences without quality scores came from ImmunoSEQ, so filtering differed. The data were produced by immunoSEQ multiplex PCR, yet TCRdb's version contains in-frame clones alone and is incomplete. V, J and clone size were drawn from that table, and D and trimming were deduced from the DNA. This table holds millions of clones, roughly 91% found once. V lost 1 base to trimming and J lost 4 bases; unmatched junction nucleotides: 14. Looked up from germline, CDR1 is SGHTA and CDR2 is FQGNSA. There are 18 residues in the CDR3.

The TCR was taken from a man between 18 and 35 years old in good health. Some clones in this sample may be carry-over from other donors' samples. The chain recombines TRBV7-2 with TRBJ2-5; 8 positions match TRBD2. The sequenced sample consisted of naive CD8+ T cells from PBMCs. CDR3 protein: CASSLGDDSGRGPETQYF. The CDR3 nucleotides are TGTGCCAGCAGCTTAGGGGATGACAGCGGGAGAGGCCCAGAGACCCAGTACTTC.